These 20 T cell receptor beta chains were sequenced from one sample in a study of blood T cells in healthy people across ages. The authors ran a second PCR of about 6 to 12 cycles using a sample-barcoded 5' primer and a J-beta primer mix. TCRdb called the 5' RACE reads again in MiXCR, with one record for every CDR3 protein. The table lists about 680,000 distinct CDR3 sequences, 45% to 50% of them singletons. Sequencing input: blood. These receptors were obtained from a woman aged 60-75 years in good health.

In this sample, this clonotype turned up a few times. V usage is TRBV12-5 and J usage is TRBJ1-1, with a possible D match to TRBD1 (5 bases). Trimming took off 4 bases at V and 6 bases at J, with 15 bases between the two ends. CDR1 and CDR2 (germline): LGHNT, FRNRAP. This CDR3 region has 14 residues. The CDR3 DNA reads as TGTGCTAGTGGTTCGGGTTCCGACAGCGCTGAAGCTTTCTTT. Translation gives CASGSGSDSAEAFF.

This clonotype was observed a handful of times. V gene TRBV29-1 combines with J gene TRBJ2-3; 7 bases agree with TRBD2. CDR3 length equals 15 residues. In germline, CDR1 is SQVTM, CDR2 ANQGSEA. The J segment lost 1 base and the V segment lost 5 bases, leaving 9 bases of the junction unmatched. CDR3 residues: CSVMGGSRGTDTQYF. CDR3 nucleotides: TGCAGCGTTATGGGCGGGAGTAGGGGCACAGATACGCAGTATTTT.

The chain couples TRBV29-1 to TRBJ2-5; D remains ambiguous. Germline CDR1 is SQVTM and CDR2 is ANQGSEA. The CDR3 has 11 residues. Trimming removed 6 bases at V and 5 bases at J, with 10 bases between. CDR3 nucleotide sequence: TGCAGCGTCGGAGCTCTCGAGACCCAGTACTTC. Its protein product is CSVGALETQYF.

This chain links TRBV12-3 or TRBV12-4 with TRBJ2-7; a possible D gene is TRBD1 (6 bases). The CDR3 consists of 14 residues. V was cut by 5 bases and J by 1 base, with 12 bases left in between. CDR3 sequence: CASSVGGQSYEQYF. The DNA for the CDR3 is TGTGCCAGCAGTGTAGGCGGACAGTCCTACGAGCAGTACTTC.

This sequence joins TRBV6-2 or TRBV6-3 and TRBJ2-5, with 11 bases aligning to TRBD1. The CDR3 has 15 amino acids. Losses at the gene ends were 6 bases for V and 4 bases for J; bases not matched to a gene: 7. Germline lookup yields CDR1 MNHEY and CDR2 SVGEGT. The CDR3 nucleotides read TGTGCCAGCAGCCCGGACAGGGGGCGCATAGAGACCCAGTACTTC. Translation: CASSPDRGRIETQYF.

The gene calls are TRBV21-1 and TRBJ1-4; TRBD1 is the table's D call, not checked against the DNA. TRBV21-1 is a recognized pseudogene. This CDR3 spans 21 amino acids. CDR3 in amino acids: CASSKGGQEVRSLATNEKLFF. Here the CDR3 DNA reads TGTGCCAGCAGCAAAGGGGGACAGGAAGTTAGATCACTTGCAACTAATGAAAAACTGTTTTTT.

V is TRBV5-1 and J is TRBJ1-2; no clear D. CDR1 is SGHRS, CDR2 YFSETQ, per germline. V lost 2 bases and J lost 8, with 10 bases in between. CDR3 length equals 12 residues. CDR3 loop: CASSLKSEGYTF. For the CDR3, the DNA is TGCGCCAGCAGCTTAAAATCGGAGGGCTACACCTTC.

This clonotype was detected only a few times. The chain has TRBV11-2 and TRBJ2-4; 10 nucleotides line up with TRBD2. The DNA end is a closer match to TRBJ2-5, so the J assignment may be wrong. Germline V gives CDR1 SGHAT, CDR2 FQNNGV. CDR3 length: 17 amino acids. The CDR3 is CASSFSSSGGRRETQYF. DNA for the CDR3: TGTGCCAGCAGCTTTTCGTCTAGCGGGGGCCGAAGGGAGACCCAGTACTTC.

The V and J genes are TRBV24-1 and TRBJ2-1; 14 bases line up with TRBD2. The V and J ends lost 5 bases and 7 bases, in that order; junction bases with no gene match: 6. Germline V gives CDR1 KGHDR, CDR2 SFDVKD. The CDR3 has 16 residues. DNA of the CDR3: TGTGCCACCAGTGGGGGGACTAGCGGGAGTTATAATGAGCAGTTCTTC. Translated: CATSGGTSGSYNEQFF.

This clonotype was seen more than once but under ten times. The chain combines TRBV15 with TRBJ1-5; maybe TRBD1 (5 bases). The V and J ends lost 1 base and 0 bases respectively, with 10 bases between them. Per the germline V gene, CDR1 is LNHNV and CDR2 is YYDKDF (reference sequence). The CDR3 extends over 16 amino acids. This CDR3 reads CATSRGRQLSNQPQHF. For the CDR3, the DNA is TGTGCCACCAGCAGAGGCCGACAGCTTAGCAATCAGCCCCAGCATTTT. The variable domain in full, completed from reference TRBV15 and TRBJ1-5, reads DAMVIQNPRYQVTQFGKPVTLSCSQTLNHNVMYWYQQKSSQAPKLLFHYYDKDFNNEADTPDNFQSRRPNTSFCFLDIRSPGLGDTAMYLCATSRGRQLSNQPQHFGDGTRLSIL.

The chain couples TRBV20-1 to TRBJ1-2; 12 positions agree with TRBD1. In germline, CDR1 is DFQATT, CDR2 SNEGSKA (reference sequence). With 6 bases clipped from V and 8 bases from J, the junction kept 10 bases outside the gene matches. The CDR3 length is 14 residues. CDR3 nucleotides: TGCAGTGCCGCCAGGGACAGGGGGCGTGAGGGCTACACCTTC. As protein: CSAARDRGREGYTF.

Only a few counts were recorded for this clonotype. This rearrangement joins TRBV29-1 to TRBJ1-2; 9 positions agree with TRBD1. The junction had 2 bases not matched to a gene; V was cut back by 7 bases and J by 5 bases. The CDR3 sequence is 11 residues long. Germline CDR1 is SQVTM and CDR2 is ANQGSEA. In nucleotides, the CDR3 is TGCAGCGGAGGACAGGGGTATGGCTACACCTTC. It yields the protein CSGGQGYGYTF.

This clonotype was counted ten times or more. The chain joins TRBV6-6 to TRBJ2-7; TRBD2 agrees at 10 bases. Germline V gene lookup returns CDR1 MNHNY and CDR2 SVGAGI (reference sequence). The CDR3 spans 14 residues. Losses at the gene ends were 6 bases for V and 0 bases for J; bases not matched to a gene: 2. This CDR3 reads CASRSSGSSYEQYF. The CDR3 coding sequence is TGTGCCAGCAGGTCTAGCGGGAGCTCCTACGAGCAGTACTTC.

This chain connects TRBV7-2 to TRBJ2-7; 11 nucleotides match TRBD2. The CDR3 consists of 16 residues. Germline values: CDR1 SGHTA, CDR2 FQGNSA. V gave up 5 bases and J gave up 1 base; unmatched junction bases: 7. The CDR3 loop reads CASSPQGLAASYEQYF. The DNA of the CDR3 is TGTGCCAGCAGCCCCCAGGGACTAGCGGCTTCCTACGAGCAGTACTTC.

The table lists this clonotype with a few counts. This chain links TRBV15 with TRBJ2-5; D possibly corresponds to TRBD2 (5 bases). The CDR3 totals 16 residues. V was shortened by 1 base and J by 4 bases, with 16 bases between the two germline ends. Germline V gene sequence: CDR1 LNHNV, CDR2 YYDKDF (reference sequence). CDR3 amino acids: CATSRALSGAGETQYF. The CDR3 region has the DNA TGTGCCACCAGCAGAGCACTATCAGGTGCGGGAGAGACCCAGTACTTC.

The chain uses TRBV7-9 and TRBJ2-7; 7 bases match TRBD1. Per the germline V gene, CDR1 is SEHNR and CDR2 is FQNEAQ (reference sequence). This CDR3 is built from 15 residues. The junction had 7 bases not matched to a gene; V was cut back by 5 bases and J by 0 bases. CDR3 nucleotides: TGTGCCAGCAGCAACCCCGGGACAGTCTCCTACGAGCAGTACTTC. It specifies CASSNPGTVSYEQYF.

This clonotype was counted only a few times. This chain joins TRBV20-1 and TRBJ2-5; 9 bases agree with TRBD2. The trim removed 3 bases at V and 5 bases at J, leaving 7 bases unmatched. The CDR3 has 14 residues. CDR1 and CDR2 from the germline V gene are DFQATT and SNEGSKA (reference sequence). CDR3 loop: CSASIAGVRETQYF. As DNA, the CDR3 is TGCAGTGCTAGTATAGCGGGAGTAAGGGAGACCCAGTACTTC.

The chain recombines TRBV27 with TRBJ2-7; D gene uncertain. V shed 5 bases and J shed 0 bases, with 11 bases lying between them. The germline V gene encodes CDR1 MNHEY and CDR2 SMNVEV (reference sequence). This CDR3 has 14 amino acids. The CDR3 region has the DNA TGTGCCAGCAGTCCAGGACGGATCTCCTACGAGCAGTACTTC. Translating gives CASSPGRISYEQYF.

The V and J genes are TRBV27 and TRBJ1-1; D gene unclear. The CDR3 spans 11 residues. Germline V lookup: CDR1 MNHEY, CDR2 SMNVEV (reference sequence). Deletions cut 7 bases from V and 5 bases from J, with 8 bases between. CDR3 sequence reads: CASMQWTEAFF. Here the CDR3 DNA reads TGTGCCAGCATGCAATGGACTGAAGCTTTCTTT.

V is TRBV7-2 and J is TRBJ2-1; possibly TRBD2 for D (6 bases). There are 16 residues in the CDR3. Germline values: CDR1 SGHTA, CDR2 FQGNSA. Trimming stripped 1 base from V and 3 bases from J, with 13 bases between. The CDR3 coding sequence is TGTGCCAGCAGCTTAGAGGCGGGACGGTTCTACAATGAGCAGTTCTTC. Residues: CASSLEAGRFYNEQFF.